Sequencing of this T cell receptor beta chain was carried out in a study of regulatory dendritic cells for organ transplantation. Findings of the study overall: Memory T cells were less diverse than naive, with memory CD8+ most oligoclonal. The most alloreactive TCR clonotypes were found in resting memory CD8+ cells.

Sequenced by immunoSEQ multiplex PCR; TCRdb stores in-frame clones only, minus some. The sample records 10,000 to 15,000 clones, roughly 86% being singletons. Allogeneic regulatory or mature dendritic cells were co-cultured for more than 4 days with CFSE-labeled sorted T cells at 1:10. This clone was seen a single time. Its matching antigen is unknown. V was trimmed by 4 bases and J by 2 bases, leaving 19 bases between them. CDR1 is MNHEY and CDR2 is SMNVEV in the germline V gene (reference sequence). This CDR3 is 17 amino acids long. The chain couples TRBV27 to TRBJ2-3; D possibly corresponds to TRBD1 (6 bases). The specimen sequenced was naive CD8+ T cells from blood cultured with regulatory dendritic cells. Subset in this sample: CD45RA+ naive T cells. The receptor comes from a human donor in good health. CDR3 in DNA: TGTGCCAGCAGTTCTCTTTTGACAGGACTTATCACAGATACGCAGTATTTT. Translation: CASSSLLTGLITDTQYF.